This entry concerns a single T cell receptor beta chain. This clonotype showed up many times. No cognate antigen has been identified for it. It has no much larger one-base neighbor in the sample; base qualities were not kept. Libraries were prepared through RT-PCR. Instrument on record: Illumina HiSeq 2500. TCRdb reanalyzed the raw reads on its own, using fastp at Q25 for trimming and MiXCR for clone calling, and kept in-frame beta chains. Each record represents a unique CDR3 protein, reported with the most common genes and DNA among its rows. This sample is represented by hundreds of thousands of distinct CDR3 sequences; about 17% of them were singletons. The ten largest clones add up to approximately 3% of the sample. This sample is drawn from a study of response to subunit inactivated influenza vaccine (dated by TCRdb to 2016 to 2018). Background on the whole study: Deep quantitative profiling of the T cell receptor repertoire was used in the study to follow responses to a trivalent subunit inactivated influenza vaccine. Study-wide findings and limitations: The authors proposed that each seasonal influenza vaccination may bring in only a limited number of new T cells.

V and J are truncated by 1 base and 0 bases respectively, leaving an intervening sequence of 8 bases. From the germline V gene, CDR1 is SGHRS and CDR2 is YFSETQ. CDR3 length: 15 amino acids, cysteine to phenylalanine. The DNA shown is the 45-base CDR3, in frame from base 1. The chain couples TRBV5-1 to TRBJ2-1; TRBD1 might be the D gene, on 6 matching bases. The receptor comes from a man between 50 and 69 years old who received an inactivated influenza vaccine. Donor details come from another sample of the same person, matched by shared clones. The material was CD4+ T cells sorted from PBMCs, obtained less than 30 months after vaccination. The DNA is TGCGCCAGCAGCTTGCAGGGGAGCTCCTACAATGAGCAGTTCTTC. It translates as CASSLQGSSYNEQFF.